This entry lists 19 T cell receptor beta chains sequenced from one sample in a study of cytotoxic CD8 clonotypes in ibrutinib-treated CLL. The data were produced by immunoSEQ multiplex PCR, yet TCRdb's version contains in-frame clones alone and is incomplete. The table has approximately 210,000 clones, over 60% seen once. The starting material was PBMCs, obtained after 24 months of ibrutinib treatment. The source is a human donor with chronic lymphocytic leukemia.

This chain joins TRBV29-1 and TRBJ1-1; no clear D gene. Trimming removed 6 bases at V and 7 bases at J, with 9 bases between. The length of the CDR3 is 10 residues. Germline-derived CDR1 and CDR2 are SQVTM and ANQGSEA. CDR3 in amino acids: CSVVYGEAFF. CDR3 bases: TGCAGCGTAGTGTATGGTGAAGCTTTCTTT.

The rearrangement links TRBV10-3 to TRBJ1-2; D not certain. The germline V gene encodes CDR1 ENHRY and CDR2 SYGVKD. V lost 0 bases and J lost 4, with 3 bases in between. The CDR3 consists of 12 residues. CDR3 in amino acids: CAISESGYGYTF. The CDR3 DNA follows: TGTGCCATCAGTGAGTCGGGCTATGGCTACACCTTC.

The rearrangement links TRBV5-1 to TRBJ2-7; 8 bases line up with TRBD1. This CDR3 region has 15 residues. The germline V gene has CDR1 SGHRS and CDR2 YFSETQ. With V trimmed by 4 bases and J by 3 bases, 9 bases remained unmatched. This CDR3 is CASSTGTGGSYEQYF. CDR3 bases: TGCGCCAGCAGCACCGGGACAGGCGGCAGCTACGAGCAGTACTTC. The complete variable domain, with remaining parts taken from reference TRBV5-1 and TRBJ2-7, reads KAGVTQTPRYLIKTRGQQVTLSCSPISGHRSVSWYQQTPGQGLQFLFEYFSETQRNKGNFPGRFSGRQFSNSRSEMNVSTLELGDSALYLCASSTGTGGSYEQYFGPGTRLTVT.

This rearrangement joins TRBV7-6 to TRBJ2-7; D is perhaps TRBD1 (5 bases). V gave up 5 bases and J gave up 0 bases, with 17 bases separating them. The CDR3 totals 16 residues. CDR1 is SGHVS and CDR2 is FNYEAQ in the germline V gene. CDR3 bases: TGTGCCAGCAGCCCCACGACAGTCCTGAGCTCCTACGAGCAGTACTTC. This codes for CASSPTTVLSSYEQYF.

The rearrangement uses TRBV27 and TRBJ2-1; tentative D call: TRBD2 (6 bases). The ends were cut back, 7 bases at V and 1 base at J, with 14 bases in the middle. Per germline, CDR1 MNHEY and CDR2 SMNVEV (reference sequence). The CDR3 is 15 residues long. CDR3 region: CASTPLRGSYNEQFF. CDR3 nucleotides: TGTGCCAGCACCCCCCTTCGGGGGTCCTACAATGAGCAGTTCTTC.

This chain uses TRBV14 with TRBJ2-7, with D tentatively TRBD2 (5 bases). Looked up from germline, CDR1 is SGHDN and CDR2 is FVKESK. Trimming removed 0 bases at V and 1 base at J, with 10 bases between. There are 15 residues in the CDR3. The CDR3 sequence: CASSQDWRTSYEQYF. Written as DNA, the CDR3 is TGTGCCAGCAGCCAAGATTGGAGGACGTCCTACGAGCAGTACTTC.

This clone has a handful of counts. The genes are TRBV7-2 and TRBJ2-3; 8 bases map to TRBD1. The germline V gene has CDR1 SGHTA and CDR2 FQGNSA. The CDR3 contains 17 residues. Losses at the gene ends were 4 bases for V and 5 bases for J; bases not matched to a gene: 14. CDR3 residues: CASSYDFPGQAEDTQYF. The CDR3 nucleotides are TGTGCCAGCAGCTACGACTTTCCGGGACAGGCGGAAGATACGCAGTATTTT.

The genes are TRBV4-2 and TRBJ2-2, with 10 bases identical to TRBD2. The ends lost 0 bases at V and 6 bases at J; junction bases unmatched: 7. The germline V gene encodes CDR1 LGHNA and CDR2 YNFKEQ. The CDR3 is made up of 17 amino acids. CDR3 sequence reads: CASSQDWLAGEPGELFF. The CDR3 DNA reads as TGTGCCAGCAGCCAAGATTGGCTAGCGGGAGAACCCGGGGAGCTGTTTTTT.

This sequence joins TRBV27 and TRBJ2-2; 15 bases fit TRBD2. The junction had 4 bases not matched to a gene; V was cut back by 1 base and J by 4 bases. The CDR3 contains 18 residues. From germline, CDR1 is MNHEY and CDR2 SMNVEV (reference sequence). Here the CDR3 reads CASSLFGLAGGVTGELFF. For the CDR3, the DNA is TGTGCCAGCAGTTTATTCGGACTAGCGGGAGGGGTCACCGGGGAGCTGTTTTTT.

This sequence joins TRBV6-5 and TRBJ1-2, with 8 nucleotides matching TRBD1. The CDR3 sequence is 15 residues long. J was trimmed by 2 bases and V by 5 bases; bases with no gene match: 7. CDR1 and CDR2 (germline): MNHEY, SVGAGI. The CDR3 here is CASSLQGAGNYGYTF. The CDR3 nucleotides are TGTGCCAGCAGTCTTCAGGGGGCCGGAAACTATGGCTACACCTTC.

The genes are TRBV27 and TRBJ2-1, with D perhaps TRBD2 (6 bases). Per the germline V gene, CDR1 is MNHEY and CDR2 is SMNVEV (reference sequence). The CDR3 is made up of 14 amino acids. Trimming removed 3 bases from V and 9 bases from J, with 15 bases in between. CDR3 in DNA: TGTGCCAGCAGTTTGGCCCCAACTAGCAGTGAGCAGTTCTTC. It encodes CASSLAPTSSEQFF.

V and J are TRBV18 and TRBJ2-7; TRBD2 matches 7 bases. V was pared by 6 bases and J by 2 bases, with 10 bases of the junction left unmatched. CDR1 is KGHSH and CDR2 is LQKENI in the germline V gene. The CDR3 totals 15 residues. In nucleotides, the CDR3 is TGTGCCAGCTCTACAATAGCGGGCGTAACCTACGAGCAGTACTTC. Its protein is CASSTIAGVTYEQYF.

This chain connects TRBV11-2 to TRBJ1-1, with 7 bases identical to TRBD1. J gave up 4 bases and V 5 bases, and 7 bases lay outside the gene matches. Looked up from germline, CDR1 is SGHAT and CDR2 is FQNNGV. The CDR3 consists of 14 residues. The CDR3 DNA sequence: TGTGCCAGCAGCAAGGACAGGCGAGGCACTGAAGCTTTCTTT. Translating gives CASSKDRRGTEAFF.

V and J are TRBV20-1 and TRBJ2-7; D is possibly TRBD2 (5 bases). The CDR3 has 11 amino acids. Germline CDR1 is DFQATT and CDR2 is SNEGSKA (reference sequence). V was shortened by 3 bases and J by 6 bases, with 9 bases between the two germline ends. The CDR3 DNA sequence: TGCAGTGCTAGTGGCGGGCGCGAGCAGTACTTC. Translating gives CSASGGREQYF.

The V call is TRBV6-1, the J call TRBJ2-7; D may be TRBD1 or TRBD2 (7 bases each). This CDR3 comprises 14 residues. V gave up 4 bases and J gave up 3 bases, with 13 bases separating them. CDR1 and CDR2 (germline): MNHNS, SASEGT. Here the CDR3 DNA reads TGTGCCAGCAGTGGGGAGGGGGCCTTCTACGAGCAGTACTTC. Encoded protein: CASSGEGAFYEQYF.

The sample holds a few counts of this clone. V usage is TRBV10-3 and J usage is TRBJ2-1, with D perhaps assigned TRBD1 or TRBD2 (5 bases each). Germline-derived CDR1 and CDR2 are ENHRY and SYGVKD. The CDR3 loop spans 14 amino acids. The germline V and J ends were trimmed by 10 bases and 5 bases, with 18 bases remaining between them. The CDR3 DNA is TGTGCCACCGCCCGGGACCCCGGCCACAATGAGCAGTTCTTC. As protein: CATARDPGHNEQFF.

The gene calls are TRBV6-5 and TRBJ1-5; unclear D gene. V was trimmed by 5 bases and J by 7 bases, leaving 12 bases between them. Germline-derived CDR1 and CDR2 are MNHEY and SVGAGI. The CDR3 covers 13 residues. The CDR3 sequence is CASSPEVGQPQHF. The CDR3 nucleotides read TGTGCCAGCAGTCCTGAGGTCGGCCAGCCCCAGCATTTT.

The chain couples TRBV4-3 to TRBJ1-3; TRBD1 agrees at 8 bases. With 0 bases clipped from V and 7 bases from J, the junction kept 11 bases outside the gene matches. The CDR3 is made up of 17 amino acids. Per the germline V gene, CDR1 is LGHNA and CDR2 is YSLEER. Here the CDR3 DNA reads TGCGCCAGCAGCCAAGACCGGACAGGGAGAACCCCGAACACCATATATTTT. Protein: CASSQDRTGRTPNTIYF.

This chain joins TRBV5-1 and TRBJ2-1; 8 bases align to TRBD2. CDR3 length: 15 residues. The V gene end was trimmed by 5 bases and the J gene end by 7 bases; junction bases not matched to a gene: 11. Per the germline V gene, CDR1 is SGHRS and CDR2 is YFSETQ. This chain's CDR3 is CASRNSGAEGNEQFF. The CDR3 DNA reads as TGCGCCAGCAGAAATAGCGGGGCCGAGGGAAATGAGCAGTTCTTC.